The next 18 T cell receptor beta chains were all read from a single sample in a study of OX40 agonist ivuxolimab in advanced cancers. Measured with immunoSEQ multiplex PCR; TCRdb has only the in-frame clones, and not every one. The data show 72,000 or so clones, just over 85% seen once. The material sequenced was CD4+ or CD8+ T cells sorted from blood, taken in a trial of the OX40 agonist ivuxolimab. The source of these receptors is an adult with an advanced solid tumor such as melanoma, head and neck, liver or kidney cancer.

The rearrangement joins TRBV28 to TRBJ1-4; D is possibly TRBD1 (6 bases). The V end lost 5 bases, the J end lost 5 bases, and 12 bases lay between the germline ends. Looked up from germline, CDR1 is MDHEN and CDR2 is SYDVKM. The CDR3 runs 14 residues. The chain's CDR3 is CASSLTQGNEKLFF. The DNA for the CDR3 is TGTGCCAGCAGTCTGACCCAGGGGAATGAAAAACTGTTTTTT.

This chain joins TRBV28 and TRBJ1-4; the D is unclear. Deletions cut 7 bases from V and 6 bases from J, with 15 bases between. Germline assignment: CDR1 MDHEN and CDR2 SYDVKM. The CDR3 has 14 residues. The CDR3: CASTSLGRDEKLFF. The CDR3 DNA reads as TGTGCCAGCACCTCTCTGGGGAGAGATGAAAAACTGTTTTTT.

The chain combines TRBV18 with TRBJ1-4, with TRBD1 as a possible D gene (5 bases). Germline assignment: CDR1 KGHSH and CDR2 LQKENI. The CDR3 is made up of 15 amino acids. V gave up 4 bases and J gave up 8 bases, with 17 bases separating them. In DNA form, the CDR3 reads TGTGCCAGCTCACGACCCGCGGGGCTAGGGGAAAAACTGTTTTTT. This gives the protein CASSRPAGLGEKLFF.

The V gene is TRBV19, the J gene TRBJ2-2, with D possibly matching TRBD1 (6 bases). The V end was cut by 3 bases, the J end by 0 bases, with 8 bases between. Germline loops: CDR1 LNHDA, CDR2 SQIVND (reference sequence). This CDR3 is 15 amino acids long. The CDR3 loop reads CASSIRQANTGELFF. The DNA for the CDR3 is TGTGCCAGTAGTATTCGACAGGCGAACACCGGGGAGCTGTTTTTT.

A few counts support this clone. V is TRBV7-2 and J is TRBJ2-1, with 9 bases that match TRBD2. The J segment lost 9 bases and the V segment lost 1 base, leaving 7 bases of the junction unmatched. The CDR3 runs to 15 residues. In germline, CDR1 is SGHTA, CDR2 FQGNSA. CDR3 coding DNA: TGTGCCAGCAGCTTAGACGCTAGCGGGGCTAGTGAGCAGTTCTTC. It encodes CASSLDASGASEQFF.

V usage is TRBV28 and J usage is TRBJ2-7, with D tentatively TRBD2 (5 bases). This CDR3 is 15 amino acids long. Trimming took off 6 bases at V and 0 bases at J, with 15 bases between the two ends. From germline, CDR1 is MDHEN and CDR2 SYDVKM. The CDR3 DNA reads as TGTGCCAGCAGACCCCGGACTCTTAGCTCCTACGAGCAGTACTTC. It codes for CASRPRTLSSYEQYF.

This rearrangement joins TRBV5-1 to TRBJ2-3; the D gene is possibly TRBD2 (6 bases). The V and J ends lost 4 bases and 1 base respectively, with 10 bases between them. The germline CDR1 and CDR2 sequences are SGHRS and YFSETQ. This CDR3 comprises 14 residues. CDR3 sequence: CASSQGGGTDTQYF. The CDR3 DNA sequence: TGCGCCAGCAGCCAGGGCGGGGGCACAGATACGCAGTATTTT.

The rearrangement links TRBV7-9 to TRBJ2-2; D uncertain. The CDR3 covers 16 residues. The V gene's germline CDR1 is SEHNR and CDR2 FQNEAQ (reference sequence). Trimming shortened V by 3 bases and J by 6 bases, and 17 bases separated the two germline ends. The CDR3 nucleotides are TGTGCCAGCAGCTTCATCACCGTTACGGTCGCCGGGGAGCTGTTTTTT. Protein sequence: CASSFITVTVAGELFF.

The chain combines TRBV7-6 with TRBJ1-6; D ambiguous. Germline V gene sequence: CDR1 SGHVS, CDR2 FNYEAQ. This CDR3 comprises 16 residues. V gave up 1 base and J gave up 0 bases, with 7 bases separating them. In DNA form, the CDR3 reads TGTGCCAGCAGCTTAGACAGCAGCTCCTATAATTCACCCCTCCACTTT. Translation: CASSLDSSSYNSPLHF.

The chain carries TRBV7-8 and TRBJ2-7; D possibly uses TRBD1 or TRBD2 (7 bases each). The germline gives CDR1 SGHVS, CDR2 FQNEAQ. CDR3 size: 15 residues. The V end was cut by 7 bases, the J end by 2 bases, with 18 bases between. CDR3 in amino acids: CASTRGGGGTYEQYF. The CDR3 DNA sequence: TGTGCCAGCACCAGGGGGGGCGGAGGGACCTACGAGCAGTACTTC. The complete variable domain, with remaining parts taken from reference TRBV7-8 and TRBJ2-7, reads GAGVSQSPRYKVAKRGQDVALRCDPISGHVSLFWYQQALGQGPEFLTYFQNEAQLDKSGLPSDRFFAERPEGSVSTLKIQRTQQEDSAVYLCASTRGGGGTYEQYFGPGTRLTVT.

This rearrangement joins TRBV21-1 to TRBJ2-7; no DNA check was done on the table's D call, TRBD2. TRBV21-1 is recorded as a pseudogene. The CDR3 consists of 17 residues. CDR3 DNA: TGTGCCAGCAGCAAATGGGATTTGAGCGGGAGGGCCTACGAGCAGTACTTC. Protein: CASSKWDLSGRAYEQYF.

The CDR3 region is CAITGQGRMGTEAFF. The CDR3, as DNA: TGTGCCATTACGGGACAGGGAAGGATGGGGACTGAAGCTTTCTTT. The chain carries TRBV10-3 and TRBJ1-1; 9 bases agree with TRBD1. Trimming at V came to 9 bases and at J to 5 bases, leaving 13 bases not matched to a gene. The CDR3 totals 15 residues. Germline CDR1 ENHRY, CDR2 SYGVKD.

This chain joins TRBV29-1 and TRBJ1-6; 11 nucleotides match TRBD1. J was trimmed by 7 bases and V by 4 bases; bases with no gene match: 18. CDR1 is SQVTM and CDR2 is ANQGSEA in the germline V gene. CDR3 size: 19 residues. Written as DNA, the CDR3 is TGCAGCGTTGTTAAACAATTAAATCCGGGACAGGGGGGAAATTCACCCCTCCACTTT. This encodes CSVVKQLNPGQGGNSPLHF.

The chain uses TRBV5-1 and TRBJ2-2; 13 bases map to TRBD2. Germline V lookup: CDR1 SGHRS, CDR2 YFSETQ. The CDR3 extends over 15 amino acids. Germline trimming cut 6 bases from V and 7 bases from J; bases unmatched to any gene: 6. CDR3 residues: CASMGLAGSLGELFF. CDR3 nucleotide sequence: TGCGCCAGCATGGGACTAGCGGGATCTCTCGGGGAGCTGTTTTTT.

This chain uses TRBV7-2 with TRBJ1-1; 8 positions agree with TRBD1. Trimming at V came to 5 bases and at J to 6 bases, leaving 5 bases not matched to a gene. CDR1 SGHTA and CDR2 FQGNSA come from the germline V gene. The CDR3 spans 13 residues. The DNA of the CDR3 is TGTGCCAGCAGCCCAGGGGGCAGGGCTGAAGCTTTCTTT. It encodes CASSPGGRAEAFF. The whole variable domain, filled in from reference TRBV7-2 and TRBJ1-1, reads GAGVSQSPSNKVTEKGKDVELRCDPISGHTALYWYRQSLGQGLEFLIYFQGNSAPDKSGLPSDRFSAERTGGSVSTLTIQRTQQEDSAVYLCASSPGGRAEAFFGQGTRLTVV.

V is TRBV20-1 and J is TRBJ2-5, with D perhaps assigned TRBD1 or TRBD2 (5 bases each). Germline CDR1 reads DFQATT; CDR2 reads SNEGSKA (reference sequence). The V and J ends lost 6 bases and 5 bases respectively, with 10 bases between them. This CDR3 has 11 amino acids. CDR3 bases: TGCAGTGCCAGCAGGGAGGAGACCCAGTACTTC. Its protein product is CSASREETQYF.

This CDR3 is CASSQGTELNYGYTF. The DNA of the CDR3 is TGCGCCAGCAGCCAAGGGACGGAGTTGAACTATGGCTACACCTTC. The V gene is TRBV4-3, the J gene TRBJ1-2, with no clear D. The CDR3 is made up of 15 amino acids. The germline CDR1 and CDR2 sequences are LGHNA and YSLEER. V was pared by 1 base and J by 2 bases, with 11 bases between.

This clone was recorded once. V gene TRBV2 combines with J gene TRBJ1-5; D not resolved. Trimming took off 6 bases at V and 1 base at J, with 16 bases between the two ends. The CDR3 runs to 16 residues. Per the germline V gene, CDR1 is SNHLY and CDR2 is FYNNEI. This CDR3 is CASSAPGRESNQPQHF. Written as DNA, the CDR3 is TGTGCCAGCAGCGCCCCCGGACGGGAAAGCAATCAGCCCCAGCATTTT.